This TCR beta chain is from a study of blood T cell repertoires in COVID-19. Turning to the study itself: Whether acute or convalescent, the COVID-19 samples came from the United States, Italy and Spain. The analysed material was cDNA or gDNA that came from T cells, B-cell-depleted T cells, or PBMCs.

The authors' processing: By means of reference gene primer amplification, nucleated cell counts were estimated. Libraries were prepared by immunoSEQ multiplex PCR; TCRdb keeps only in-frame clonotypes and omits some of them. V, J and clone size are those of that table, while D and trimming were read from the DNA. This repertoire shows 300,000 to 350,000 clones, 87% found once; its top ten account for 2% to 3%. The receptor was isolated from a man between 18 and 35 years old with active or convalescent COVID-19. The sample comprised peripheral blood.

CDR3 protein: CASSFPGYNSPLHF. The CDR3 DNA is TGTGCCAGTAGTTTCCCGGGATATAATTCACCCCTCCACTTT. The rearrangement uses TRBV19 and TRBJ1-6; D ambiguous. Germline values: CDR1 LNHDA, CDR2 SQIVND (reference sequence). The CDR3 covers 14 residues. The V end was cut by 5 bases, the J end by 4 bases, with 9 bases between.